This T cell receptor (beta chain) emerged from a study of beta chain features in type 1 diabetes. Every bit of the isolated RNA underwent reverse transcription, so sequencing read expressed TCRB transcripts. Libraries were prepared by immunoSEQ multiplex PCR; TCRdb keeps only in-frame clonotypes and omits some of them. The sample holds about 260,000 clones; about 20% are singletons and the top ten take 0.028%. Trimming took off 7 bases at V and 11 bases at J, with 14 bases between the two ends. CDR3 length: 11 residues. Per the germline V gene, CDR1 is MDHEN and CDR2 is SYDVKM. Study observations and caveats: VDJ junctions from type 1 diabetes patients carried fewer insertions and larger deletions. Patients' naive, central memory and Treg TCRB repertoires seemed closer to one another than those of healthy donors. Shorter TCRB CDR3s, moderately but significantly so, marked every one of the four CD4+ subsets in Type 1 diabetes patients.

This clone has just a few counts. Its antigen is still unknown. V is TRBV28 and J is TRBJ1-1; weak D call: TRBD1 (6 bases). The clonotype comes from a middle-aged woman with type 1 diabetes. Material for sequencing was naive CD4+ T cells from blood. Here the CDR3 DNA reads TGTGCCAGCACCGTACAGGGAGACGCTTTCTTT. Translation: CASTVQGDAFF.